A selection of T cell receptor beta chains follows, all from one sample in a study of T cells expressing NK-cell markers. Using the 5' RACE reads, TCRdb records one entry per CDR3 protein without DNA. The sample has 1,400 or so distinct CDR3 sequences. Sequences were obtained from blood T cells: a sorted CD56 or NKG2C T cell subset, CD4+ or CD8+ T cells, or bulk PBMC T cells (not recorded which). These receptors all come from a young woman in good health. The CDR3 runs from the conserved cysteine through the conserved F or W. Rows may omit the clone size; those that give it use once, few, many or a size class.

clone size	V gene	J gene	CDR3 protein
hyperexpanded	TRBV6-1	TRBJ2-2	CASSEFPRTRGGSGELFF
medium-sized	TRBV7-2	TRBJ1-1	CASSLLTGGQLRTEAFF
-	TRBV6-5	TRBJ2-2	CASSYTSDREVTGELFF
medium-sized	TRBV29-1	TRBJ2-1	CSVERSGSVEGEQFF
-	TRBV12-3/TRBV12-4	TRBJ2-1	CAGRESGADSYNEQFF
-	TRBV14	TRBJ2-1	CASQDRVGQFF
-	TRBV7-9	TRBJ2-1	CASSPIRGIPGNEQFF
medium-sized	TRBV5-1	TRBJ1-6	CASREAAGKVSPLHF
medium-sized	TRBV7-3	TRBJ2-1	CASSFTGFGVEQFF
medium-sized	TRBV27	TRBJ2-7	CASSFLQGYEQYF
medium-sized	TRBV20-1	TRBJ2-7	CSARPSYLSSYEQYF
medium-sized	TRBV12-5	TRBJ2-7	CASGLWPLAGGHYEQYF
medium-sized	TRBV20-1	TRBJ2-7	CSAQRQGDTYEQYF
medium-sized	TRBV30	TRBJ2-3	CAWSGWEVPDTQYF
medium-sized	TRBV27	TRBJ2-7	CASSLLVAGGPHEQYF
medium-sized	TRBV7-9	TRBJ2-3	CASSPPGLAGVADTQYF
medium-sized	TRBV7-9	TRBJ1-2	CASSFDGLDGYTF
-	TRBV7-8	TRBJ2-2	CASSYTGGFSFGELFF
medium-sized	TRBV6-2/TRBV6-3	TRBJ2-1	CASSQTGTGPVNEQFF
-	TRBV30	TRBJ2-3	CAWSPILYTDTQYF
medium-sized	TRBV5-6	TRBJ1-2	CASSLVPGYAHSYGYTF
medium-sized	TRBV7-9	TRBJ2-3	CASSGRTGGPTDTQYF
medium-sized	TRBV29-1	TRBJ1-1	CSVGLPLRGTEAFF
medium-sized	TRBV14	TRBJ2-7	CASSHFWTDYEQYF
medium-sized	TRBV7-9	TRBJ1-2	CASSVDSGVFGYTF
-	TRBV27	TRBJ2-2	CASSWGGFGTGELFF
medium-sized	TRBV9	TRBJ2-3	CASSVNRGLWTDTQYF
-	TRBV14	TRBJ2-2	CASSFRRSGELFF
medium-sized	TRBV5-1	TRBJ1-3	CASSLDWFVGSGNTIYF
medium-sized	TRBV12-5	TRBJ1-2	CASGLVRNRGNYGYTF